This T cell receptor (beta chain) originates from a study of a mutant IDH1 vaccine in newly diagnosed glioma. Study in general: Patients were pretreated with radiotherapy, temozolomide, or both, mostly both. At week 35 came visit V12, and visit V13 followed at week 47. The study's findings and limits: There were vaccine-induced immune responses in just over 90% of the patients.

Clones were sequenced by immunoSEQ multiplex PCR, and TCRdb holds only the in-frame ones, with some missing. The sample lists about 41,000 clones; approximately 92% were seen once. For this clone: Its antigen is as yet unknown.

V was clipped by 4 bases and J by 1 base; unmatched bases: 3. From germline, CDR1 is MNHEY and CDR2 SMNVEV (reference sequence). The CDR3 runs 15 residues. Sample time point: week 35, safety follow-up. Vaccination comprised doses that each held 300 ug of mutant IDH1 20-mer peptide, plus topical imiquimod. New astrocytomas of WHO grade 3 or 4 that were IDH1-mutant and ATRX-lost were found in the donors. The chain links TRBV27 to TRBJ2-3, with TRBD2 identical over 9 bases. The TCR was taken from a man aged 35 to 55 with glioma. Here the sequenced sample was PBMCs, taken from a glioma patient whose treatment included an IDH1 peptide vaccine. CDR3 in DNA: TGTGCCAGCAGTTCCCGGACTAGCGGCACAGATACGCAGTATTTT. Translation: CASSSRTSGTDTQYF.